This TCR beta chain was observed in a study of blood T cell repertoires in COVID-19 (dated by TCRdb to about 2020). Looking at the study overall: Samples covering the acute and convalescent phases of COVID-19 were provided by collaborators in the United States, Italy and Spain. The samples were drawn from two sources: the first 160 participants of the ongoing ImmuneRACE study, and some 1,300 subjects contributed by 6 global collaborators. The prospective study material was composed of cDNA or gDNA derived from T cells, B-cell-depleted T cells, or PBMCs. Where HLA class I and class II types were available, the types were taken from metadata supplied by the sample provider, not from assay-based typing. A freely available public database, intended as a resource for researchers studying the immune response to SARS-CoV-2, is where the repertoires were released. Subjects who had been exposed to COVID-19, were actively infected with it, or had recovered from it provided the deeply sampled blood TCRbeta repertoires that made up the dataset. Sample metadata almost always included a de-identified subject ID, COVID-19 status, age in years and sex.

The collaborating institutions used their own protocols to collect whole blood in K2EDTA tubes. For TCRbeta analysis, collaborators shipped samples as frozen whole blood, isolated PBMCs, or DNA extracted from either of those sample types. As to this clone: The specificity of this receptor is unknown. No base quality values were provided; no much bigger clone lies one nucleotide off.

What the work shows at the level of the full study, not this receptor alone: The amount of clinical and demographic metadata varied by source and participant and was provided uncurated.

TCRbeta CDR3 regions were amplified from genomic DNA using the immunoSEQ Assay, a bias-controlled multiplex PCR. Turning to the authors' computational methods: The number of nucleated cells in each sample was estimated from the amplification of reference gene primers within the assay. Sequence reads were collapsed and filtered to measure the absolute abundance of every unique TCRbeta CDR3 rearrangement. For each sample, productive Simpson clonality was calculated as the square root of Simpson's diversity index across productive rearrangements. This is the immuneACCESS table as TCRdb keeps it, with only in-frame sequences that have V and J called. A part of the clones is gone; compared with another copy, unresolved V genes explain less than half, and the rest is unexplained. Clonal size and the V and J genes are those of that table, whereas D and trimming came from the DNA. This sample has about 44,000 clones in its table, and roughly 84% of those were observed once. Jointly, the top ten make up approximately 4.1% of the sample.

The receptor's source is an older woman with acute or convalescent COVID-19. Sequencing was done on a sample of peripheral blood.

CDR3 loop: CASSPPIGQRGYTF. The DNA sequence reads TGTGCCAGTAGTCCTCCCATAGGACAGAGGGGCTACACCTTC. The chain employs TRBV19 and TRBJ1-2; matching of 6 bases hints at TRBD1 as the D gene. Including cysteine and phenylalanine, the CDR3 has 14 amino acids. Here the CDR3 DNA is all that survives: 42 bases in frame from base 1. CDR1 LNHDA and CDR2 SQIVND were looked up in the germline V gene (reference sequence). Cut back by 5 bases and 8 bases, the V and J ends lie 18 bases apart.